This note documents a single T cell receptor beta chain sequence. The target antigen is unknown. Germline V gives CDR1 SGHNT, CDR2 YYREEE (reference sequence). Deletions cut 3 bases from V and 2 bases from J, with 9 bases between. The CDR3 spans 13 residues. Splitting of each subset's genomic DNA was done evenly across several immunoSEQ plates. Clones were read by immunoSEQ multiplex PCR, and TCRdb kept only the in-frame ones, dropping some. The sample lists more than 450,000 clones; less than 85% were seen once. This entry comes from a study of shared clonotypes between healthy human individuals. About the research overall: The study drew on a couple of women and three men aged 18 to 49 as donors. General study findings and limits: In having few donors, the study represented limited genetic and exposure-history diversity.

The TCR comes from a woman aged 40 to 49 in good health. Some clones in this sample may be carry-over from other donors' samples. The chain employs TRBV5-4 and TRBJ2-7, with D possibly being TRBD2 (5 bases). The sample comprised PBMCs. CDR3: CASSSGVAYEQYF. As DNA, the CDR3 is TGTGCCAGCAGCTCCGGGGTTGCCTACGAGCAGTACTTC.